The 10 T cell receptor beta chains given below trace back to one sample, sequenced in a study of blood T cells in healthy people across ages. Sample-barcoded 5' priming and a J-beta primer mix drove a second PCR of about 6 to 12 cycles. TCRdb analysed the 5' RACE reads with MiXCR anew, one entry per CDR3 protein. Found here are about 830,000 distinct CDR3 sequences, around two thirds of them singletons; the top ten hold about a quarter. The sample consisted of blood. The source is a man aged 25 to 45 in good health.

This clonotype turned up a few times. CDR3 bases: TGTGCCATCAGTCAGCGGGACAATGAGCAGTTCTTC. The encoded protein is CAISQRDNEQFF. The gene calls are TRBV10-3 and TRBJ2-1; the D gene is possibly TRBD2 (6 bases). The CDR3 contains 12 residues. Germline CDR1 is ENHRY and CDR2 is SYGVKD. With 5 bases removed from V and 5 bases from J, the gap between germline ends came to 7 bases.

The chain employs TRBV5-1 and TRBJ1-4; 10 bases match TRBD1. V lost 2 bases, J lost 6 bases, and 4 bases stayed unmatched. This CDR3 spans 15 amino acids. Germline CDR1 SGHRS, CDR2 YFSETQ. Written as DNA, the CDR3 is TGCGCCAGCAGCTTCTTTGGGACAGGGGATGAAAAACTGTTTTTT. It specifies CASSFFGTGDEKLFF.

As DNA, the CDR3 is TGTGCCAGCAGCCAGAACTTACAGGGGAACTATGGCTACACCTTC. It is translated as CASSQNLQGNYGYTF. The V gene is TRBV3-1, the J gene TRBJ1-2, with 7 bases fitting TRBD1. V was pared by 3 bases and J by 2 bases, with 6 bases of the junction left unmatched. This CDR3 has 15 amino acids. Germline V gives CDR1 LGHDT, CDR2 YNNKEL (reference sequence).

This chain uses TRBV4-2 with TRBJ2-6; D not resolved. The CDR3 is made up of 14 amino acids. Germline V gives CDR1 LGHNA, CDR2 YNFKEQ. Trimming stripped 5 bases from V and 2 bases from J, with 7 bases between. The CDR3: CASSREAGANVLTF. Here the CDR3 DNA reads TGTGCCAGCAGCAGGGAAGCTGGGGCCAACGTCCTGACTTTC.

The chain employs TRBV7-2 and TRBJ2-5; 9 nucleotides match TRBD2. The germline CDR1 and CDR2 sequences are SGHTA and FQGNSA. The CDR3 runs to 17 residues. Trimming took 3 bases from V and 7 from J; bases not matched to a gene: 15. This CDR3 is CASSLIPVAGALGTQYF. The CDR3 nucleotides read TGTGCCAGCAGCTTGATCCCGGTAGCGGGGGCCTTGGGGACCCAGTACTTC.

This clonotype was observed once. J is TRBJ2-3 and V is TRBV28; TRBD2 matches at 13 bases. This CDR3 contains 16 residues. Losses at the gene ends were 6 bases for V and 7 bases for J; bases not matched to a gene: 10. Germline values: CDR1 MDHEN, CDR2 SYDVKM. CDR3 sequence (DNA): TGTGCCAGCAGGCCTCGGACTAGCGGGAGCATAAATACGCAGTATTTT. This encodes CASRPRTSGSINTQYF.

The chain links TRBV7-2 to TRBJ2-1; TRBD2 is a possible D gene (7 bases). The CDR3 loop spans 15 amino acids. Trimming took 6 bases from V and 9 from J, leaving 21 bases between them. Germline V lookup: CDR1 SGHTA, CDR2 FQGNSA. As DNA, the CDR3 is TGTGCCAGCAGTTTTGCCCCCGGGGGGCAGGGTGAGCAGTTCTTC. Protein: CASSFAPGGQGEQFF. The variable domain in full, completed from reference TRBV7-2 and TRBJ2-1, reads GAGVSQSPSNKVTEKGKDVELRCDPISGHTALYWYRQSLGQGLEFLIYFQGNSAPDKSGLPSDRFSAERTGGSVSTLTIQRTQQEDSAVYLCASSFAPGGQGEQFFGPGTRLTVL.

This chain connects TRBV24-1 to TRBJ2-5; 12 bases map to TRBD2. The V gene end was trimmed by 6 bases and the J gene end by 2 bases; junction bases not matched to a gene: 3. Germline loops: CDR1 KGHDR, CDR2 SFDVKD. The CDR3 loop spans 15 amino acids. This CDR3 is CATSSGTSGQETQYF. In DNA, the CDR3 is TGTGCCACCAGTTCCGGGACTAGCGGGCAAGAGACCCAGTACTTC.

The rearrangement joins TRBV12-3 or TRBV12-4 to TRBJ1-2; D is unclear. The CDR3 has 14 residues. Trimming removed 7 bases at V and 4 bases at J, with 16 bases between. The CDR3 reads CASTKDAGGYGYTF. For the CDR3, the DNA is TGTGCCAGCACCAAAGACGCCGGCGGCTATGGCTACACCTTC.

The V and J genes are TRBV5-1 and TRBJ1-1, with TRBD1 identical over 12 bases. Germline CDR1 and CDR2: SGHRS and YFSETQ. The CDR3 runs to 17 residues. V shed 3 bases and J 0 bases; nucleotides not matched to a gene: 6. CDR3 amino acids: CASSWGTGGPLNTEAFF. The CDR3, as DNA: TGCGCCAGCAGCTGGGGGACAGGGGGCCCCCTGAACACTGAAGCTTTCTTT.